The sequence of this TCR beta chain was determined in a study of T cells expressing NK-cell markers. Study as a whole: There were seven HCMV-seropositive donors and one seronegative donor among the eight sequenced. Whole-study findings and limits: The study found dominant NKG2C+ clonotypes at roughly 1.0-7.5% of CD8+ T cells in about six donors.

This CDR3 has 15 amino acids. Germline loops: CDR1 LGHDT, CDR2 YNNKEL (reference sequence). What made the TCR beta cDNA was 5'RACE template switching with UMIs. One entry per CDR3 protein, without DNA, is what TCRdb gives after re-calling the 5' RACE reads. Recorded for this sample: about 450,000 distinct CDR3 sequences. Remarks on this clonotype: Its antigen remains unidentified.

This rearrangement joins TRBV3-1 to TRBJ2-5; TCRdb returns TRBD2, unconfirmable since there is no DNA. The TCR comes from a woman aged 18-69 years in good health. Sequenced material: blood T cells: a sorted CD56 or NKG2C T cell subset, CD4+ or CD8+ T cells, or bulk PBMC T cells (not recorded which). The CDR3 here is CASSQEKLLAGTQYF.